What follows are 23 T cell receptor beta chains derived from one specimen sequenced in a study of beta chain features in type 1 diabetes. The sequenced template was cDNA made from the entire isolated RNA. Data came from immunoSEQ multiplex PCR; TCRdb stores just in-frame clones and leaves some out. The sample records under 900,000 clones, 17% being singletons. The material sequenced was naive CD4+ T cells from blood. The source of these receptors is a woman between 18 and 29 years old in good health.

This clone was counted between two and nine times. The rearrangement uses TRBV4-3 and TRBJ2-3, with 14 positions matching TRBD2. Trimming cost V 4 bases and J 6 bases; bases outside gene matches: 6. Germline V gene lookup returns CDR1 LGHNA and CDR2 YSLEER. The CDR3 runs to 16 residues. The CDR3 here is CASSRRLAGGGDTQYF. As DNA, the CDR3 is TGCGCCAGCAGCCGCCGACTAGCGGGAGGGGGCGATACGCAGTATTTT.

V and J are TRBV7-9 and TRBJ2-3, with 10 bases that match TRBD1. CDR3 length: 18 amino acids. Germline V gene lookup returns CDR1 SEHNR and CDR2 FQNEAQ (reference sequence). With 5 bases clipped from V and 0 bases from J, the junction kept 11 bases outside the gene matches. Here the CDR3 DNA reads TGTGCCAGCAGCGCACGCTCCGGGACAGGGGCTAGCACAGATACGCAGTATTTT. Its protein product is CASSARSGTGASTDTQYF. Based on the CDR3 plus reference TRBV7-9 and TRBJ2-3, the full variable domain is DTGVSQNPRHKITKRGQNVTFRCDPISEHNRLYWYRQTLGQGPEFLTYFQNEAQLEKSRLLSDRFSAERPKGSFSTLEIQRTEQGDSAMYLCASSARSGTGASTDTQYFGPGTRLTVL.

This rearrangement joins TRBV19 to TRBJ2-6; TRBD1 matches 8 bases. Germline-derived CDR1 and CDR2 are LNHDA and SQIVND (reference sequence). After removal of 4 bases from V and 1 base from J, the junction contained 9 bases not matched to a gene. The CDR3 consists of 18 residues. The CDR3 protein is CASSTTMDRASGANVLTF. The CDR3, as DNA: TGTGCCAGTAGTACCACAATGGACAGGGCATCTGGGGCCAACGTCCTGACTTTC.

This chain joins TRBV5-6 and TRBJ2-3; D possibly uses TRBD1 or TRBD2 (5 bases each). Germline V CDR1 and CDR2: SGHDT, YYEEEE. Trimming removed 2 bases at V and 7 bases at J, with 8 bases between. The CDR3 spans 12 residues. The CDR3 nucleotides are TGTGCCAGCAGCTTAGGGACCTATACGCAGTATTTT. Protein: CASSLGTYTQYF.

This clone was observed a handful of times. The chain couples TRBV6-5 to TRBJ2-1; 8 positions agree with TRBD2. The CDR3 has 14 amino acids. The V gene's germline CDR1 is MNHEY and CDR2 SVGAGI. V trimming: 4 bases; J trimming: 6 bases; junction bases outside the gene matches: 5. CDR3 DNA: TGTGCCAGCAGTTTAATCAGCGGGAGCAATGAGCAGTTCTTC. Protein product: CASSLISGSNEQFF.

This clone came up a few times. The chain uses TRBV7-2 and TRBJ2-6; D possibly corresponds to TRBD1 (5 bases). Looked up from germline, CDR1 is SGHTA and CDR2 is FQGNSA. Trimming cost V 5 bases and J 4 bases, with 12 bases left between them. The CDR3 totals 15 residues. The CDR3 spells CASSVRQFGANVLTF. The CDR3 region has the DNA TGTGCCAGCAGCGTCCGACAGTTCGGGGCCAACGTCCTGACTTTC.

V is TRBV2 and J is TRBJ1-1; D is ambiguous. The germline V gene has CDR1 SNHLY and CDR2 FYNNEI. CDR3 length equals 11 residues. V shed 8 bases and J shed 6 bases, with 10 bases lying between them. This chain's CDR3 is CASAVAAEAFF. CDR3 coding DNA: TGTGCCAGCGCAGTGGCTGCTGAAGCTTTCTTT.

In this sample, this clone turned up a few times. The rearrangement joins TRBV5-6 to TRBJ1-5; D perhaps matches TRBD1 (6 bases). Germline V CDR1 and CDR2: SGHDT, YYEEEE. This CDR3 region has 14 residues. Trimming stripped 0 bases from V and 4 bases from J, with 8 bases between. The CDR3 spells CASSLGTANQPQHF. The CDR3 DNA reads TGTGCCAGCAGCTTGGGGACAGCGAATCAGCCCCAGCATTTT.

This rearrangement joins TRBV5-6 to TRBJ2-4, with D perhaps TRBD1 or TRBD2 (5 bases each). The germline V gene has CDR1 SGHDT and CDR2 YYEEEE. Between the trimmed V and J ends, which lost 2 bases and 6 bases, there was a span of 15 bases. This CDR3 spans 15 amino acids. The CDR3 region is CASSFPRGTANIQYF. The DNA for the CDR3 is TGTGCCAGCAGCTTCCCCAGAGGGACCGCAAACATTCAGTACTTC. Filled out from reference TRBV5-6 and TRBJ2-4, the complete variable domain reads DAGVTQSPTHLIKTRGQQVTLRCSPKSGHDTVSWYQQALGQGPQFIFQYYEEEERQRGNFPDRFSGHQFPNYSSELNVNALLLGDSALYLCASSFPRGTANIQYFGAGTRLSVL.

The chain is built from TRBV7-2 and TRBJ1-5; weak D call: TRBD1 (6 bases). The ends were cut back, 1 base at V and 7 bases at J, with 11 bases in the middle. The CDR3 loop spans 14 amino acids. From germline, CDR1 is SGHTA and CDR2 FQGNSA. This CDR3 reads CASSLEGGIQPQHF. The CDR3, as DNA: TGTGCCAGCAGCTTAGAGGGGGGTATACAGCCCCAGCATTTT.

This chain uses TRBV6-6 with TRBJ2-1; D is perhaps TRBD1 (6 bases). The V end was cut by 6 bases, the J end by 6 bases, with 12 bases between. In germline, CDR1 is MNHNY, CDR2 SVGAGI (reference sequence). The CDR3 has 13 residues. CDR3 region: CASRHGQTNEQFF. The CDR3 DNA is TGTGCCAGCAGGCACGGACAGACCAATGAGCAGTTCTTC.

This clone was observed at least ten times. Other DNA sequences of this sample code for an identical CDR3. This chain links TRBV4-3 with TRBJ2-3; D is unresolved. CDR3 length: 14 amino acids. Germline V gene sequence: CDR1 LGHNA, CDR2 YSLEER. V lost 0 bases and J 1 base, leaving 5 bases between the germline ends. CDR3 bases: TGCGCCAGCAGCCAAGATCCGGGCACAGATACGCAGTATTTT. This translates into CASSQDPGTDTQYF.

V and J are TRBV19 and TRBJ2-7, with TRBD2 matching 8 bases. Germline lookup yields CDR1 LNHDA and CDR2 SQIVND (reference sequence). CDR3 length: 17 residues. V lost 6 bases to trimming and J lost 0 bases; unmatched junction nucleotides: 13. The CDR3 region is CASSPGGRGPGSYEQYF. The CDR3 DNA follows: TGTGCCAGTAGCCCGGGAGGGCGGGGGCCCGGCTCCTACGAGCAGTACTTC.

The genes are TRBV7-2 and TRBJ2-2; D is undetermined. V dropped 5 bases and J dropped 8 bases, with 15 bases sitting between them. This CDR3 is built from 14 residues. The germline CDR1 and CDR2 sequences are SGHTA and FQGNSA. CDR3 sequence (DNA): TGTGCCAGCAGCCAGGCCCTTTCTGAGGGGGAGCTGTTTTTT. Translated, it gives CASSQALSEGELFF.

This clone was detected a few times. The rearrangement uses TRBV9 and TRBJ2-4; 8 bases agree with TRBD1. Germline CDR1 is SGDLS and CDR2 is YYNGEE. V dropped 0 bases and J dropped 3; count of bases not matched to a gene: 14. This CDR3 spans 19 amino acids. DNA for the CDR3: TGTGCCAGCAGCGTAGGCCCGTTAGGGGTGACAGGGGACAAAAACATTCAGTACTTC. Amino acids: CASSVGPLGVTGDKNIQYF.

This clone was found a few times. The genes are TRBV10-2 and TRBJ2-5, with 7 bases lining up with TRBD2. The end of the DNA aligns better with TRBJ2-7, so the J call may be wrong. The V gene's germline CDR1 is WSHSY and CDR2 SAAADI. The CDR3 is 15 residues long. The DNA for the CDR3 is TGCGCCAGCAGTGGACAAGCGGGAATCTCCTACGAGCAGTACTTC. It codes for CASSGQAGISYEQYF.

The gene calls are TRBV7-9 and TRBJ2-3; D gene ambiguous. Trimming took off 5 bases at V and 6 bases at J, with 15 bases between the two ends. Germline CDR1 reads SEHNR; CDR2 reads FQNEAQ (reference sequence). CDR3 size: 14 residues. The CDR3 DNA reads TGTGCCAGCAGCCCAGCTGGGTCGGGTGATACGCAGTATTTT. Amino acid sequence: CASSPAGSGDTQYF.

This sequence joins TRBV7-2 and TRBJ2-1, with 11 nucleotides matching TRBD2. Germline V lookup: CDR1 SGHTA, CDR2 FQGNSA. The ends lost 5 bases at V and 5 bases at J; junction bases unmatched: 5. The CDR3 consists of 15 residues. The DNA for the CDR3 is TGTGCCAGCAGCCGCGGGACTAGCGGCGACAATGAGCAGTTCTTC. Encoded protein: CASSRGTSGDNEQFF.

Notes on this clone: Other nucleotide sequences in the sample specify the same CDR3. The gene calls are TRBV7-2 and TRBJ2-1; the D is unclear. Germline V gene data show CDR1 as SGHTA and CDR2 as FQGNSA. The ends were cut back, 1 base at V and 2 bases at J, with 3 bases in the middle. CDR3 length equals 13 residues. Here the CDR3 reads CASSLGAYNEQFF. CDR3 nucleotides: TGTGCCAGCAGCTTAGGCGCCTACAATGAGCAGTTCTTC.

DNA of the CDR3: TGTGCCAGCAGCGTCGAAGCTGGGGCCAACGTCCTGACTTTC. This translates into CASSVEAGANVLTF. The gene calls are TRBV9 and TRBJ2-6, with D unresolved. The CDR3 contains 14 residues. Trimming stripped 2 bases from V and 2 bases from J, with 5 bases between. Germline V gene sequence: CDR1 SGDLS, CDR2 YYNGEE.

The table lists this clone with a few counts. The CDR3: CASSYSIKSHTEAFF. The CDR3 DNA follows: TGTGCCAGCAGTTACTCGATCAAGAGTCACACTGAAGCTTTCTTT. The chain has TRBV6-6 and TRBJ1-1; D ambiguous. With 0 bases removed from V and 3 bases from J, the gap between germline ends came to 11 bases. Germline-derived CDR1 and CDR2 are MNHNY and SVGAGI (reference sequence). The CDR3 runs 15 residues.

A few counts support this clone. The CDR3 sequence: CASSLEGGRTYGYTF. The CDR3 DNA reads as TGTGCCAGCAGCTTAGAGGGGGGGCGCACCTATGGCTACACCTTC. This chain connects TRBV11-2 to TRBJ1-2, with TRBD1 as a possible D gene (6 bases). The germline V gene has CDR1 SGHAT and CDR2 FQNNGV. The CDR3 totals 15 residues. V shed 0 bases and J shed 4 bases, with 12 bases lying between them. The whole variable domain, filled in from reference TRBV11-2 and TRBJ1-2, reads EAGVAQSPRYKIIEKRQSVAFWCNPISGHATLYWYQQILGQGPKLLIQFQNNGVVDDSQLPKDRFSAERLKGVDSTLKIQPAKLEDSAVYLCASSLEGGRTYGYTFGSGTRLTVV.

A few counts support this clone. The J gene is TRBJ2-5, the V gene TRBV18; D not certain. Trimming left V 1 base short and J 3 bases short, with 6 bases between. Germline-derived CDR1 and CDR2 are KGHSH and LQKENI. This CDR3 is 13 amino acids long. CDR3 loop: CASSPRSKETQYF. CDR3 DNA sequence: TGTGCCAGCTCACCACGCAGTAAAGAGACCCAGTACTTC.